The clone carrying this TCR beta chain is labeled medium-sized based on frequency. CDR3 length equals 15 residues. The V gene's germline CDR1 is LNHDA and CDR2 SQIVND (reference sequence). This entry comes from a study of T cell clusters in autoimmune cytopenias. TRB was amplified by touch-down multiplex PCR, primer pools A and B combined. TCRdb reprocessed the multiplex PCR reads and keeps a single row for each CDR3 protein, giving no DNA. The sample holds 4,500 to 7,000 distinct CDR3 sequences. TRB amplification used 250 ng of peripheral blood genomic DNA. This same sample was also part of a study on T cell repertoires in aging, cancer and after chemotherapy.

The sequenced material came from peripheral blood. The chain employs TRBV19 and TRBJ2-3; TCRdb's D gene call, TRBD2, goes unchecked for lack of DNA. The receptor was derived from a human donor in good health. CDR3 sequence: CASRLAGGDTDTQYF. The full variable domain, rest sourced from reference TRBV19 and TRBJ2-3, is DGGITQSPKYLFRKEGQNVTLSCEQNLNHDAMYWYRQDPGQGLRLIYYSQIVNDFQKGDIAEGYSVSREKKESFPLTVTSAQKNPTAFYLCASRLAGGDTDTQYFGPGTRLTVL.